This is a list of T cell receptor beta chains from one sample in a study of neoadjuvant anti-PD-1 for oral cavity cancer. Clones were sequenced by immunoSEQ multiplex PCR, and TCRdb holds only the in-frame ones, with some missing. The sample holds over 80,000 clones, around 80% seen once. Sequencing used PBMCs, obtained before nivolumab (anti-PD-1) treatment. The receptors stem from a person aged 35-79 years with oral cavity squamous cell carcinoma. Each CDR3 is given with its conserved first and last residue. A D gene is named only where the DNA matches it firmly. For some rows the clone size is stated as once, few or many, or as a class when expanded; others skip it.

J	D	size	V	DNA	CDR3
TRBJ2-3	.	.	TRBV12-5	TGTGCTAGTGGGGAGGGACTCACAGATACGCAGTATTTT	CASGEGLTDTQYF
TRBJ2-1	.	once	TRBV5-1	TGCGCCAGCAGCTTTGCATGGGGATACGGTGAGCAGTTCTTC	CASSFAWGYGEQFF
TRBJ2-1	TRBD1	.	TRBV19	TGTGCCAGTATGAAAAGGGGGCAGGGTAACCATGAGCAGTTCTTC	CASMKRGQGNHEQFF
TRBJ1-4	.	.	TRBV7-8	TGTGCCAGCAGCTTAGTGGGAGGCCTAAAGGGTGAAAAACTGTTTTTT	CASSLVGGLKGEKLFF
TRBJ1-5	.	.	TRBV5-4	TGTGCCAGCAGCCCAGGGACACCGGGGGCGCCCCAGCATTTT	CASSPGTPGAPQHF
TRBJ2-1	TRBD2	.	TRBV10-3	TGTGCCATCAGTGGAGCGGGAGGGGTTTACAATGAGCAGTTCTTC	CAISGAGGVYNEQFF
TRBJ2-5	.	.	TRBV5-1	TGCGCCAGCAGCTTGGCAGGTGGGGGCGAGACCCAGTACTTC	CASSLAGGGETQYF
TRBJ2-7	TRBD1	.	TRBV6-5	TGTGCCAGCACCCCCGGGGGACAGGGGGTCTGGGAGCAGTACTTC	CASTPGGQGVWEQYF
TRBJ2-7	TRBD1	.	TRBV5-8	TGTGCCAGCAGCCAATTCGGACAGGGTCCCTACGAGCAGTACTTC	CASSQFGQGPYEQYF
TRBJ2-1	TRBD2	.	TRBV4-1	TGCGCCAGCAGCCAAGATAGGGCTAGCGGAAGCTCCTACAATGAGCAGTTCTTC	CASSQDRASGSSYNEQFF
TRBJ1-2	.	.	TRBV11-1	TGTGCCAGCAGCTTAGGGGGGCCGAGCTATGGCTACACCTTC	CASSLGGPSYGYTF
TRBJ2-7	.	.	TRBV19	TGTGCCAGTAGTATGGTGGGCGCGAGGGAGCAGTACTTC	CASSMVGAREQYF
TRBJ1-1	TRBD1	.	TRBV6-4	TGTGCCAGCAGTGCCGGGACAGGGATCACTGAAGCTTTCTTT	CASSAGTGITEAFF
TRBJ2-3	.	.	TRBV2	TGTGCCAGCAGCGTACCGACAGATACGCAGTATTTT	CASSVPTDTQYF
TRBJ2-7	TRBD2	.	TRBV27	TGTGCCAGCAGTTTATCGTTGGCGGGAGGGATTTCGGAGCAGTACTTC	CASSLSLAGGISEQYF
TRBJ2-7	.	few	TRBV10-3	TGTGCCATCAGGAAGACCGAGGCCTACGAGCAGTACTTC	CAIRKTEAYEQYF
TRBJ2-2	TRBD2	.	TRBV5-1	TGCGCCAGCAGCTCCGGGACTAGGGGAAACACCGGGGAGCTGTTTTTT	CASSSGTRGNTGELFF
TRBJ2-1	TRBD2	.	TRBV7-9	TGTGCCAGCAGCTTAAGCGGGAGTTACAATGAGCAGTTCTTC	CASSLSGSYNEQFF
TRBJ2-5	TRBD2	.	TRBV9	TGTGCCAGCAGCGTAGGGACTAGCGGGAGCCAAGAGACCCAGTACTTC	CASSVGTSGSQETQYF
TRBJ1-5	.	.	TRBV6-6	TGTGCCAGCAGTTACTCCCGGAGGGACAATCAGCCCCAGCATTTT	CASSYSRRDNQPQHF